The text below deals with one TCR beta chain. Its antigen is not known. Germline V gene sequence: CDR1 MNHEY, CDR2 SMNVEV (reference sequence). The junction had 11 bases not matched to a gene; V was cut back by 6 bases and J by 5 bases. This CDR3 has 16 residues. Sequencing was performed with immunoSEQ multiplex PCR; in TCRdb, only in-frame clones are kept and a portion is missing. The sample records roughly 140,000 clones, approximately 86% being singletons. These data are taken from a study of T cell responses to AZD1222 COVID-19 vaccine. Findings and limits, study-wide: With dominance at 160-218 and 743-854, vaccine-associated CD4 TCRs spanned spike.

The TCR was taken from an adult who had recovered from COVID-19. The sequences come from peripheral blood, collected after recovery from COVID-19. V gene TRBV27 combines with J gene TRBJ1-4, with 8 bases identical to TRBD1. The CDR3 protein is CASRKQGAPGNEKLFF. The CDR3 nucleotides are TGTGCCAGCAGAAAGCAGGGGGCGCCGGGGAATGAAAAACTGTTTTTT.